What follows are 12 T cell receptor beta chains derived from one specimen sequenced in a study of cytomegalovirus exposure and HLA in healthy donors. Amplification used 60 Vbeta primers and 13 Jbeta primers. TCRdb's copy holds only in-frame clones and misses some; the assay was immunoSEQ multiplex PCR. The sample lists about 190,000 clones, 85% to 90% seen once, with 1% to 1.5% in the top ten. The sequenced material came from PBMCs. These receptors were taken from a man in his thirties or forties in good health and CMV-seronegative.

In regard to this clone: A junction end diverges from the germline sequence, so it may reflect a read error. This sequence joins TRBV9 and TRBJ2-2; 7 positions agree with TRBD2. The CDR3 length is 14 residues. Germline V lookup: CDR1 SGDLS, CDR2 YYNGEE. In nucleotides, the CDR3 is TGTGCCAGCAGCGTTTCCGGTCCCCGCGGGGGGCTGTTTTTT. It encodes CASSVSGPRGGLFF.

Details on this clone: One junction end does not reproduce the germline sequence, and a read error may be involved. Different DNA sequences within this sample yield the same CDR3. V gene TRBV5-8 combines with J gene TRBJ2-7; 8 positions agree with TRBD1. The V gene's germline CDR1 is SGHTS and CDR2 YDEGEE. The CDR3 extends over 15 amino acids. CDR3 in amino acids: CASSLVTGARNEQYF. The CDR3 nucleotides read TGTGCCAGCAGCTTGGTGACAGGGGCTAGGAACGAGCAGTACTTT.

The chain uses TRBV28 and TRBJ2-5; 7 bases are shared with TRBD2. Germline CDR1 is MDHEN and CDR2 is SYDVKM. This CDR3 spans 15 amino acids. Unmatched junction bases numbered 11, after V lost 5 bases and J lost 5 bases. This CDR3 is CASSPYAGRGETQYF. Here the CDR3 DNA reads TGTGCCAGCAGTCCTTATGCAGGGAGGGGCGAGACCCAGTACTTC. The full variable domain, rest sourced from reference TRBV28 and TRBJ2-5, is DVKVTQSSRYLVKRTGEKVFLECVQDMDHENMFWYRQDPGLGLRLIYFSYDVKMKEKGDIPEGYSVSREKKERFSLILESASTNQTSMYLCASSPYAGRGETQYFGPGTRLLVL.

V and J are TRBV27 and TRBJ2-7; D may be TRBD2 (6 bases). Trimming removed 6 bases at V and 1 base at J, with 10 bases between. The length of the CDR3 is 13 residues. The germline V gene encodes CDR1 MNHEY and CDR2 SMNVEV (reference sequence). The CDR3 coding sequence is TGTGCCAGCAGAGAAGGGACTTCCTACGAGCAGTACTTC. Its protein is CASREGTSYEQYF.

This clone was observed a single time. This sequence joins TRBV15 and TRBJ2-7; TRBD1 matches at 9 bases. The ends lost 0 bases at V and 5 bases at J; junction bases unmatched: 2. Germline CDR1 LNHNV, CDR2 YYDKDF (reference sequence). This CDR3 is built from 14 residues. CDR3 sequence reads: CATSRERDRDEQYF. In DNA, the CDR3 is TGTGCCACCAGCAGAGAACGGGACAGGGACGAGCAGTACTTC.

The genes are TRBV6-1 and TRBJ2-7; D may be TRBD2 (5 bases). Per germline, CDR1 MNHNS and CDR2 SASEGT. With 10 bases removed from V and 2 bases from J, the gap between germline ends came to 12 bases. This CDR3 region has 12 residues. The CDR3: CATQAETYEQYF. The CDR3 DNA is TGTGCCACCCAAGCGGAAACCTACGAGCAGTACTTC.

The chain couples TRBV7-9 to TRBJ1-2, with a tentative D call TRBD1 (5 bases). Trimming shortened V by 0 bases and J by 8 bases, and 13 bases separated the two germline ends. The CDR3 has 14 residues. The germline gives CDR1 SEHNR, CDR2 FQNEAQ (reference sequence). This CDR3 is CASSLAPDILGYTF. The DNA for the CDR3 is TGTGCCAGCAGCTTAGCGCCGGACATTCTCGGCTACACCTTC.

This chain uses TRBV28 with TRBJ1-1, with D tentatively TRBD1 (5 bases). Between the trimmed V and J ends, which lost 4 bases and 4 bases, there was a span of 19 bases. Germline V gene data show CDR1 as MDHEN and CDR2 as SYDVKM. The CDR3 is made up of 16 amino acids. The CDR3 DNA reads as TGTGCCAGCAGTTCTCACGAAACAGGCGGGGGCACTGAAGCTTTCTTT. This gives the protein CASSSHETGGGTEAFF.

CDR3 residues: CASRITGVDYNSPLHF. The DNA for the CDR3 is TGTGCCAGCAGGATCACAGGGGTTGATTATAATTCACCCCTCCACTTT. The V gene is TRBV27, the J gene TRBJ1-6; 7 positions match TRBD1. Germline CDR1 reads MNHEY; CDR2 reads SMNVEV (reference sequence). Losses at the gene ends were 6 bases for V and 4 bases for J; bases not matched to a gene: 9. CDR3 length: 16 amino acids.

This sequence joins TRBV4-3 and TRBJ1-6; TRBD1 might be the D (5 bases). The ends were cut back, 0 bases at V and 8 bases at J, with 11 bases in the middle. Germline loops: CDR1 LGHNA, CDR2 YSLEER. The CDR3 runs 15 residues. Here the CDR3 DNA reads TGCGCCAGCAGCCAAGAAGACAGAGACTATTCACCCCTCCACTTT. Its protein is CASSQEDRDYSPLHF.

Details on this clone: At the DNA level, this CDR3 is encoded by other sequences in the same sample as well. V gene TRBV6-5 combines with J gene TRBJ1-5; 8 bases are a match to TRBD1. Per germline, CDR1 MNHEY and CDR2 SVGAGI. There are 14 residues in the CDR3. V lost 6 bases to trimming and J lost 4 bases; unmatched junction nucleotides: 5. The CDR3 sequence is CASSLDRGNQPQHF. As DNA, the CDR3 is TGTGCCAGCAGCCTTGACAGGGGAAATCAGCCCCAGCATTTT.

This clone came up once. This sequence joins TRBV25-1 and TRBJ1-2; D call uncertain. The CDR3 contains 10 residues. Deletions cut 5 bases from V and 9 bases from J, with 7 bases between. Germline CDR1 reads MGHDK; CDR2 reads SYGVNS. CDR3 in amino acids: CASSRESYTF. DNA for the CDR3: TGTGCCAGCAGTCGGGAAAGCTACACCTTC.